The sequence of this T cell receptor (beta chain) was determined in a study of cytomegalovirus exposure and HLA in healthy donors. Use of 60 Vbeta and 13 Jbeta primers characterized the PCR. Some clones are missing from TCRdb's copy, which holds only in-frame ones; the method was immunoSEQ multiplex PCR. Counted here are 190,000 or so clones, roughly four fifths occurring once; the ten biggest clones make up 1.5% to 2%. With respect to this clone: What it binds is unknown.

The germline CDR1 and CDR2 sequences are SGHTA and FQGNSA. The V and J ends lost 6 bases and 6 bases respectively, with 20 bases between them. There are 16 residues in the CDR3. Study-wide points: Reportedly, fewer N-insertions than the roughly 690-donor mean appeared in an Asian-associated ancestry cluster in a later analysis. V segments that were indistinguishable, TRBV6-2 and TRBV6-3 among them, were omitted from analysis.

Material: PBMCs. The J gene is TRBJ1-4, the V gene TRBV7-2; D is perhaps TRBD1 (5 bases). The TCR sequence derives from a man in his fifties in good health and CMV-seronegative. DNA for the CDR3: TGTGCCAGCAGTCCCCGAAGGAGGGGAGCGTATGAAAAACTGTTTTTT. It yields the protein CASSPRRRGAYEKLFF. Supplemented by reference TRBV7-2 and TRBJ1-4, the full variable domain reads GAGVSQSPSNKVTEKGKDVELRCDPISGHTALYWYRQSLGQGLEFLIYFQGNSAPDKSGLPSDRFSAERTGGSVSTLTIQRTQQEDSAVYLCASSPRRRGAYEKLFFGSGTQLSVL.